The T cell receptor (beta chain) under discussion was sequenced for a study of blood T cell repertoires in COVID-19. Profiling relied on immunoSEQ multiplex PCR, and the TCRdb table lists in-frame clones only, not all of them. In the table there are 210,000 or so clones, approximately 84% of which are singletons. Note on this clone: The junction differs from germline at one of its ends, possibly a read error.

Sequenced input: peripheral blood. The sequence was collected from a woman in her 70s with active or convalescent COVID-19.

The CDR3: CASSEGLGLYNKQFF. For the CDR3, the DNA is TGCGCCAGCAGCGAGGGACTAGGACTGTACAATAAGCAGTTCTTC. The V gene is TRBV4-1, the J gene TRBJ2-1; 8 bases map to TRBD2. The CDR3 runs 15 residues. Germline V gives CDR1 MGHRA, CDR2 YSYEKL.